Sequencing of this T cell receptor (beta chain) was carried out in a study of T cell changes during pregnancy in multiple sclerosis. Between the trimmed V and J ends, which lost 2 bases and 1 base, there was a span of 15 bases. Germline values: CDR1 KGHSY, CDR2 FQNENV. This CDR3 has 17 residues. Repertoires were generated with immunoSEQ multiplex PCR, while TCRdb's copy carries only in-frame clones and drops some. Here the sample spans roughly 42,000 clones, almost 95% being singletons. The chain joins TRBV16 to TRBJ1-5; unclear D gene. The receptor was isolated from a female donor with multiple sclerosis, enrolled in a pregnancy study. The sequenced sample was CD4+ T cells from peripheral blood mononuclear cells, obtained after pregnancy. CDR3 loop: CASSQARGRLSNQPQHF. The CDR3 DNA reads as TGTGCCAGCAGCCAAGCTCGAGGCCGCTTAAGCAATCAGCCCCAGCATTTT.